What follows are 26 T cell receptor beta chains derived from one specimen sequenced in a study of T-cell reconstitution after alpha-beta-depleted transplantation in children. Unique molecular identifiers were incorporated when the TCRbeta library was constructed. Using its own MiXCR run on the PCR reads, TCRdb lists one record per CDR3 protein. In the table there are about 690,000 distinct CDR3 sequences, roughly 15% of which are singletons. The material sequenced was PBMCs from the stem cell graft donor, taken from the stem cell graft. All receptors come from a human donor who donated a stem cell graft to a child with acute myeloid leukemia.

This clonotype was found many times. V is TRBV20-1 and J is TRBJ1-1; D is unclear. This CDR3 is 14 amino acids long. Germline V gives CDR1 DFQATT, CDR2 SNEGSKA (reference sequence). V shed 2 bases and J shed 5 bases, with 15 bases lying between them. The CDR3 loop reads CSARLDLGGTEAFF. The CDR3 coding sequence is TGCAGTGCTAGACTGGACCTGGGTGGAACTGAAGCTTTCTTT.

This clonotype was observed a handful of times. The CDR3 DNA is TGTGCCAGCAGTGAATCCGGACAGAACATTCAGTACTTC. This sequence encodes CASSESGQNIQYF. The V and J genes are TRBV25-1 and TRBJ2-4, with D perhaps matching TRBD1 (6 bases). V was trimmed by 1 base and J by 7 bases, leaving 8 bases between them. The CDR3 is 13 residues long. Looked up from germline, CDR1 is MGHDK and CDR2 is SYGVNS.

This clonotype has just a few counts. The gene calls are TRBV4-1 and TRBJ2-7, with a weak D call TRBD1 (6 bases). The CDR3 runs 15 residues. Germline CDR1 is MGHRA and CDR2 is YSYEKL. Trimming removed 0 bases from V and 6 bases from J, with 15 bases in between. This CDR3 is CASSQELAGAVEQYV. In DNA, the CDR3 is TGCGCCAGCAGCCAAGAATTGGCAGGGGCGGTCGAGCAGTACGTC.

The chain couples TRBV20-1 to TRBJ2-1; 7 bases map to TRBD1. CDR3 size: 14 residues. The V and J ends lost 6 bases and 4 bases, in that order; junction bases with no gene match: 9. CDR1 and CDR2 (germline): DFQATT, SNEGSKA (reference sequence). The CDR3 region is CSASPGQRYNEQFF. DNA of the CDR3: TGCAGTGCCAGTCCGGGACAGAGGTACAATGAGCAGTTCTTC.

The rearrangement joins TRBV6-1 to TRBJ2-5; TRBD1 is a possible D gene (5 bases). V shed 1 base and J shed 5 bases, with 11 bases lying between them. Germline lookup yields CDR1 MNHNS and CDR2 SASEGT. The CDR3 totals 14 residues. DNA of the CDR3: TGTGCCAGCAGTGAAGGAATGGGGCCGGAGACCCAGTACTTC. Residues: CASSEGMGPETQYF.

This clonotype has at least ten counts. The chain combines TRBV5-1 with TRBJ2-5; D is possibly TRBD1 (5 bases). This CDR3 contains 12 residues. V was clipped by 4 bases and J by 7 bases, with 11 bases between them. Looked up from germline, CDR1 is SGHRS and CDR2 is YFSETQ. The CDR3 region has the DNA TGCGCCAGCAGCATTACCCAGGGGACCCAGTACTTC. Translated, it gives CASSITQGTQYF.

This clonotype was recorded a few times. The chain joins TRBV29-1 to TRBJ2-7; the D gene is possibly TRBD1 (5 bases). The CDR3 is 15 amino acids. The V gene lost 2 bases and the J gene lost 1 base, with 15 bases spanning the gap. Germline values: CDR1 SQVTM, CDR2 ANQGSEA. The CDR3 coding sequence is TGCAGCGTTGAAATTCAGGGTTTGGGATCCTACGAGCAGTACTTC. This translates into CSVEIQGLGSYEQYF.

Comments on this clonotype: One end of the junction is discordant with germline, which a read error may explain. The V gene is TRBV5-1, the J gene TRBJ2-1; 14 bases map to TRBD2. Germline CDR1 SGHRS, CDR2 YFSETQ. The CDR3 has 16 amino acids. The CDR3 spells CASSLGLAGGYNDQFF. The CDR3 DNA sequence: TGCGCCAGCAGCTTGGGACTAGCGGGGGGGTACAATGACCAGTTCTTC.

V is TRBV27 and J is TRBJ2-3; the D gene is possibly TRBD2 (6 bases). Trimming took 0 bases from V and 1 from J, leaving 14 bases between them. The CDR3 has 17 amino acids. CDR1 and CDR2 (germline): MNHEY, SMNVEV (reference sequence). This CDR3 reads CASSLSGDSAGTDTQYF. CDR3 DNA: TGTGCCAGCAGTTTATCGGGGGACTCCGCGGGCACAGATACGCAGTATTTT.

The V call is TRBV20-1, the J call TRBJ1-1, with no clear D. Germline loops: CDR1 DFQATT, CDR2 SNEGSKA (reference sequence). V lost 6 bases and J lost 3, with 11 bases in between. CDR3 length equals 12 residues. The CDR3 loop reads CSAQRWDTEAFF. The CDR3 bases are TGCAGTGCGCAGAGGTGGGACACTGAAGCTTTCTTT.

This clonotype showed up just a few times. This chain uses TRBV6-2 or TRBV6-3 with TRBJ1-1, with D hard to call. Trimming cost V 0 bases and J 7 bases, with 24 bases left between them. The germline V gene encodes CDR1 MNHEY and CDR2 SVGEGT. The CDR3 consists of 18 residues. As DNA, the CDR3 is TGTGCCAGCAGTTACTCGACCGGGTATAACGGGGTAATTGGTGAAGCTTTCTTT. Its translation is CASSYSTGYNGVIGEAFF.

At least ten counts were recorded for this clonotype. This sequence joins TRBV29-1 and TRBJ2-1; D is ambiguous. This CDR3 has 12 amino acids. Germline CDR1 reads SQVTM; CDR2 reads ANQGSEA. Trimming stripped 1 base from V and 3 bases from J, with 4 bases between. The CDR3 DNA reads TGCAGCGTTGAAGTCCGCTACAATGAGCAGTTCTTC. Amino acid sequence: CSVEVRYNEQFF.

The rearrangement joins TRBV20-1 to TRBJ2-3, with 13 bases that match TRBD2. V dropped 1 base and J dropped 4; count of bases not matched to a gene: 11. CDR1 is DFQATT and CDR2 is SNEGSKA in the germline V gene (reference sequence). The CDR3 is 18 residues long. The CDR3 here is CSARGLAGGTTGADTQYF. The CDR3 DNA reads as TGCAGTGCTAGAGGACTAGCGGGGGGCACGACGGGCGCAGATACGCAGTATTTT.

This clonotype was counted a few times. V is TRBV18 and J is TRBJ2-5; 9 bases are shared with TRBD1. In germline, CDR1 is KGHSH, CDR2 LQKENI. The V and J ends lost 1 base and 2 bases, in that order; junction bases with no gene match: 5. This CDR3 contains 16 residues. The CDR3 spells CASSPLGTGRQETQYF. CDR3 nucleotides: TGTGCCAGCTCACCACTTGGGACAGGGAGGCAAGAGACCCAGTACTTC.

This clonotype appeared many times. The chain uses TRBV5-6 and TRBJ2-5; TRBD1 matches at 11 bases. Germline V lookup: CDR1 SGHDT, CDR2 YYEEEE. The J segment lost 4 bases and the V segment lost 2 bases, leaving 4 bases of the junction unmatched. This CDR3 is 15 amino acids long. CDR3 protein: CASSLTGTGGETQYF. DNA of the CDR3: TGTGCCAGCAGCTTAACCGGGACAGGGGGAGAGACCCAGTACTTC.

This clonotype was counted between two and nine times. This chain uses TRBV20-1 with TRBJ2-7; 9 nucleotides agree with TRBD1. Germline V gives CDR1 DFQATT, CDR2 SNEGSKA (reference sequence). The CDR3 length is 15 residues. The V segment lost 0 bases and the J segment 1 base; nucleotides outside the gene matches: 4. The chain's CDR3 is CSAREGTGLSYEQYF. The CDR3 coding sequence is TGCAGTGCTAGAGAAGGGACAGGGTTATCCTACGAGCAGTACTTC.

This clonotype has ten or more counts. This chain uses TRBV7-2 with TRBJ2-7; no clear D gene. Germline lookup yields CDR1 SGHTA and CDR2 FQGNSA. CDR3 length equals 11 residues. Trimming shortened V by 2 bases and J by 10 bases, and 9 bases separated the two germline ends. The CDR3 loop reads CASSLSQVQYF. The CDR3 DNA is TGTGCCAGCAGCTTATCCCAAGTACAGTACTTC.

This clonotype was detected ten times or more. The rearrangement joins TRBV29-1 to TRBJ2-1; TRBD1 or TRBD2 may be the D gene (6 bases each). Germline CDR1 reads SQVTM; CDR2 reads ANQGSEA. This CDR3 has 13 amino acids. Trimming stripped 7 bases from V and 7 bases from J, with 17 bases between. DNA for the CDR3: TGCAGCGCCCTACCGGGGGCTGGGAATGAGCAGTTCTTC. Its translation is CSALPGAGNEQFF.

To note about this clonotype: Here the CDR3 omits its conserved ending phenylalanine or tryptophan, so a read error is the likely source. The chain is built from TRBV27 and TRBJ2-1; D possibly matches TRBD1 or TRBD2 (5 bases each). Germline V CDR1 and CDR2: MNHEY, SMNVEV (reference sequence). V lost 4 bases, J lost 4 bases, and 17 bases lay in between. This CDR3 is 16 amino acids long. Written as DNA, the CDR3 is TGTGCCAGCAGTTACCAGGGACCTCCTTTTTACAATGAGCAGTTCTAC. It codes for CASSYQGPPFYNEQFY.

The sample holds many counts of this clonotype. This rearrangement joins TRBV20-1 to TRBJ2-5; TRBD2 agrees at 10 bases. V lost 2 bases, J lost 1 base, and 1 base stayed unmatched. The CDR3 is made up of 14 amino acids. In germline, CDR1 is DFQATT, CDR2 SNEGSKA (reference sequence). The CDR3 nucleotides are TGCAGTGCTAGACTAGCGGGGGCCCAAGAGACCCAGTACTTC. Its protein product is CSARLAGAQETQYF.

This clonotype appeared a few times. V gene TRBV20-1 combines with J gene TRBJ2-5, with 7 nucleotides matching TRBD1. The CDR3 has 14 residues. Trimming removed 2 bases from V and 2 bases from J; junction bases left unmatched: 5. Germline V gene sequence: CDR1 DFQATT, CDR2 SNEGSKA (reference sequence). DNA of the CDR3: TGCAGTGCTAGAAGTCAGGGGGATCAAGAGACCCAGTACTTC. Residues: CSARSQGDQETQYF.

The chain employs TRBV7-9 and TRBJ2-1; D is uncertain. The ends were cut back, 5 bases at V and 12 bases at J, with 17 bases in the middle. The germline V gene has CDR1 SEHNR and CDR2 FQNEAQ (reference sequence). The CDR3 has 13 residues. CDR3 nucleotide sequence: TGTGCCAGCAGCCCAGCGAGCGAACCGGGGCAGTTCTTC. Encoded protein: CASSPASEPGQFF.

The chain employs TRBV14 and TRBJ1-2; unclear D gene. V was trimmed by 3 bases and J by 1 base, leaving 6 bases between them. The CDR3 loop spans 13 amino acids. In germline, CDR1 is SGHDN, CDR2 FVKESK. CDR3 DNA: TGTGCCAGCAGCCACTCCATTAACTATGGCTACACCTTC. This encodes CASSHSINYGYTF.

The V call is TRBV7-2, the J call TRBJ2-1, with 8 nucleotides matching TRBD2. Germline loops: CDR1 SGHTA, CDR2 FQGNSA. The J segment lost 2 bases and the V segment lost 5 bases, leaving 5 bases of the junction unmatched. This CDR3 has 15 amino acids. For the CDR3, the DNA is TGTGCCAGCAGCCGAAACGGGGGGGCCTACAATGAGCAGTTCTTC. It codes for CASSRNGGAYNEQFF. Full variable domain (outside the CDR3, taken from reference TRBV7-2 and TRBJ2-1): GAGVSQSPSNKVTEKGKDVELRCDPISGHTALYWYRQSLGQGLEFLIYFQGNSAPDKSGLPSDRFSAERTGGSVSTLTIQRTQQEDSAVYLCASSRNGGAYNEQFFGPGTRLTVL.

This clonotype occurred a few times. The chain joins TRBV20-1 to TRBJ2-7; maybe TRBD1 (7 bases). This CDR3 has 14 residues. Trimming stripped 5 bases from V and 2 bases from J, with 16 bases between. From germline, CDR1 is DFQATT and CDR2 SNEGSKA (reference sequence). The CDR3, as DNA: TGCAGTGCTTGGGCGCGGGACAGACCCTACGAGCAGTACGTC. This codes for CSAWARDRPYEQYV.

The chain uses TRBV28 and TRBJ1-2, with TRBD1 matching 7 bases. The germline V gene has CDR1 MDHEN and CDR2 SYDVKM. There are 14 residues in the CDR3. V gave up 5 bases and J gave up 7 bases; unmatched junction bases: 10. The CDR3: CASSRQGSVFGYTF. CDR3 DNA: TGTGCCAGCAGTCGACAGGGAAGTGTTTTTGGCTACACCTTC.